These 26 T cell receptor beta chains share one sample of origin, sequenced in a study of blood T cells in healthy people across ages. Primers used in a second PCR of roughly 7 to 11 cycles were a sample-barcoded 5' primer and a J-beta primer mix. A single record per CDR3 protein comes from TCRdb applying MiXCR to the 5' RACE reads. The sample lists fewer than 1.5 million distinct CDR3 sequences, approximately 42% seen once, with around 8% in the top ten. Sequenced: blood. All receptors derive from a woman between 18 and 30 years old in good health.

V and J are TRBV12-3 or TRBV12-4 and TRBJ1-2; TRBD1 might be the D (6 bases). The V end was cut by 3 bases, the J end by 6 bases, with 14 bases between. The CDR3 runs 14 residues. CDR3 sequence: CASSFSFGGHGYTF. CDR3 bases: TGTGCCAGCAGTTTTAGTTTTGGGGGGCATGGCTACACCTTC.

This clonotype was picked up a small number of times. The chain recombines TRBV4-1 with TRBJ2-7; possibly TRBD1 or TRBD2 for D (5 bases each). Looked up from germline, CDR1 is MGHRA and CDR2 is YSYEKL. This CDR3 region has 15 residues. Trimming stripped 0 bases from V and 4 bases from J, with 13 bases between. In nucleotides, the CDR3 is TGCGCCAGCAGCCAAGAAGAACTAGGGGTGTACGAGCAGTACTTC. Its protein product is CASSQEELGVYEQYF.

The V gene is TRBV9, the J gene TRBJ1-5, with 9 bases fitting TRBD1. The CDR3 totals 15 residues. With 4 bases clipped from V and 8 bases from J, the junction kept 10 bases outside the gene matches. The germline CDR1 and CDR2 sequences are SGDLS and YYNGEE. The CDR3 region is CASSLTTGGLEPQHF. Written as DNA, the CDR3 is TGTGCCAGCAGCCTAACGACAGGGGGACTGGAGCCCCAGCATTTT.

Concerning this clonotype itself: Germline and junction disagree at one end, which may indicate a read error. The CDR3 protein is CASSFDRGFPYEQYF. Here the CDR3 DNA reads TGTGCCAGCAGCTTCGACAGGGGGTTTCCCTACGAGCAGTACTTC. The chain carries TRBV5-1 and TRBJ2-7; TRBD1 agrees at 9 bases. The CDR3 loop spans 15 amino acids. Looked up from germline, CDR1 is SGHRS and CDR2 is YFSETQ.

The rearrangement uses TRBV14 and TRBJ1-6; D is unclear. The germline CDR1 and CDR2 sequences are SGHDN and FVKESK. CDR3 length equals 16 residues. The V and J ends lost 0 bases and 7 bases respectively, with 13 bases between them. CDR3 in amino acids: CASSQDQARANSPLHF. CDR3 nucleotides: TGTGCCAGCAGCCAAGATCAGGCGAGAGCCAATTCACCCCTCCACTTT.

V gene TRBV10-3 combines with J gene TRBJ1-1; no clear D. The germline gives CDR1 ENHRY, CDR2 SYGVKD. CDR3 length: 11 residues. Trimming cost V 4 bases and J 7 bases, with 7 bases left between them. The CDR3 is CAISGPYEAFF. The CDR3 DNA is TGTGCCATCAGTGGCCCCTATGAAGCTTTCTTT.

The chain has TRBV11-2 and TRBJ2-5, with D unclear. The CDR3 length is 15 residues. V was trimmed by 2 bases and J by 11 bases, leaving 21 bases between them. From germline, CDR1 is SGHAT and CDR2 FQNNGV. The CDR3: CASSLIIRPKNKQYF. The CDR3 DNA follows: TGTGCCAGCAGCTTAATAATTAGGCCAAAAAATAAGCAGTACTTC.

The chain joins TRBV14 to TRBJ2-2; the D gene is possibly TRBD2 (5 bases). The CDR3 has 18 amino acids. V was trimmed by 4 bases and J by 0 bases, leaving 18 bases between them. CDR1 and CDR2 from the germline V gene are SGHDN and FVKESK. As DNA, the CDR3 is TGTGCCAGCAGCCCCCGAGCCTTTACCGGGACGAACACCGGGGAGCTGTTTTTT. It codes for CASSPRAFTGTNTGELFF.

The chain links TRBV3-1 to TRBJ2-7, with no clear D. Trimming pared 1 base from V and 0 bases from J, leaving 10 bases between. The CDR3 is made up of 15 amino acids. Germline V CDR1 and CDR2: LGHDT, YNNKEL (reference sequence). CDR3 sequence: CASSQVQMSSYEQYF. CDR3 nucleotide sequence: TGTGCCAGCAGCCAAGTCCAAATGAGCTCCTACGAGCAGTACTTC.

The chain is built from TRBV28 and TRBJ2-5; tentative D call: TRBD2 (5 bases). CDR3 size: 15 residues. Trimming removed 7 bases from V and 11 bases from J, with 26 bases in between. Germline lookup yields CDR1 MDHEN and CDR2 SYDVKM. The CDR3 nucleotides read TGTGCCAGCACCCCCCGACTAAGATCTCTGGGTGAGCAGTACTTC. This codes for CASTPRLRSLGEQYF. The full variable domain, rest sourced from reference TRBV28 and TRBJ2-5, is DVKVTQSSRYLVKRTGEKVFLECVQDMDHENMFWYRQDPGLGLRLIYFSYDVKMKEKGDIPEGYSVSREKKERFSLILESASTNQTSMYLCASTPRLRSLGEQYFGPGTRLLVL.

This clonotype was found a few times. This sequence joins TRBV20-1 and TRBJ1-6, with D tentatively TRBD1 (5 bases). This CDR3 has 15 amino acids. Germline CDR1 and CDR2: DFQATT and SNEGSKA (reference sequence). V dropped 0 bases and J dropped 6 bases, with 12 bases sitting between them. CDR3 DNA: TGCAGTGCTAGAGATTACGGGACGGTTAATTCACCCCTCCACTTT. Translating gives CSARDYGTVNSPLHF.

The rearrangement uses TRBV30 and TRBJ2-7; perhaps TRBD2 as D (5 bases). The CDR3 sequence is 13 residues long. Germline CDR1 GTSNPN, CDR2 SVGIG (reference sequence). V lost 5 bases and J 1 base, leaving 12 bases between the germline ends. The CDR3 region is CAWAPGMSYEQYF. The DNA for the CDR3 is TGTGCCTGGGCGCCCGGGATGTCCTACGAGCAGTACTTC.

The genes are TRBV20-1 and TRBJ2-7; D perhaps matches TRBD1 (6 bases). The J call may be mistaken, given a closer DNA end match to TRBJ2-5. Germline CDR1 is DFQATT and CDR2 is SNEGSKA (reference sequence). CDR3 length: 12 residues. CDR3 in DNA: TGCAGTGCGACTAATACAGGGGAGACCCAGTACTTC. Translation gives CSATNTGETQYF.

This clonotype has a handful of counts. The chain combines TRBV18 with TRBJ2-5, with D possibly being TRBD1 (6 bases). CDR1 is KGHSH and CDR2 is LQKENI in the germline V gene. The CDR3 sequence is 12 residues long. Trimming left V 3 bases short and J 11 bases short, with 13 bases between. This CDR3 is CASSPIPGEQYF. The CDR3 DNA follows: TGTGCCAGCTCACCGATCCCAGGGGAGCAGTACTTC.

The chain links TRBV27 to TRBJ2-4, with 10 bases aligning to TRBD2. V was clipped by 3 bases and J by 14 bases; unmatched bases: 16. The CDR3 sequence is 16 residues long. CDR1 is MNHEY, CDR2 SMNVEV, per germline (reference sequence). In DNA form, the CDR3 reads TGTGCCAGCAGTTTGGTCCTTACGGGACTAGCGACTTGGGAGTACTTC. Translated, it gives CASSLVLTGLATWEYF.

This sequence joins TRBV7-9 and TRBJ2-1, with TRBD2 as a possible D gene (7 bases). The CDR3 is made up of 15 amino acids. V dropped 2 bases and J dropped 3 bases, with 11 bases sitting between them. Germline V gene sequence: CDR1 SEHNR, CDR2 FQNEAQ (reference sequence). This CDR3 is CASSLIGGDYNEQFF. In DNA, the CDR3 is TGTGCCAGCAGCTTAATAGGGGGGGACTACAATGAGCAGTTCTTC.

This clonotype was detected only a few times. The CDR3 nucleotides read TGTGCCAGCAGCCTTCGGGACTGGCTCACAGATACGCAGTATTTT. Its translation: CASSLRDWLTDTQYF. V is TRBV21-1 and J is TRBJ2-3; the table's D call, TRBD2, was not checked against the DNA. TRBV21-1 is a documented pseudogene. The CDR3 has 15 residues.

This clonotype was counted between two and nine times. The chain recombines TRBV20-1 with TRBJ2-1; 10 bases are shared with TRBD2. CDR1 and CDR2 from the germline V gene are DFQATT and SNEGSKA (reference sequence). The CDR3 runs 14 residues. V was pared by 3 bases and J by 5 bases, with 4 bases of the junction left unmatched. The CDR3 is CSASSGGPNNEQFF. Written as DNA, the CDR3 is TGCAGTGCTAGTAGCGGGGGGCCGAACAATGAGCAGTTCTTC.

The chain employs TRBV5-1 and TRBJ1-1; the D is unclear. The CDR3 is 16 residues long. Germline V gene data show CDR1 as SGHRS and CDR2 as YFSETQ. With 4 bases removed from V and 0 bases from J, the gap between germline ends came to 16 bases. CDR3 loop: CASSHGPVYMNTEAFF. The CDR3 DNA sequence: TGCGCCAGCAGCCATGGACCGGTTTACATGAACACTGAAGCTTTCTTT.

As DNA, the CDR3 is TGCAGTACTGCGCTGACGAGGAACACTGAAGCTTTCTTT. Amino acids: CSTALTRNTEAFF. The chain recombines TRBV20-1 with TRBJ1-1; D gene unclear. The ends were cut back, 8 bases at V and 1 base at J, with 14 bases in the middle. This CDR3 region has 13 residues. From germline, CDR1 is DFQATT and CDR2 SNEGSKA (reference sequence).

This clonotype was picked up a small number of times. This chain uses TRBV5-1 with TRBJ2-1; D gene ambiguous. The CDR3 extends over 14 amino acids. V gave up 0 bases and J gave up 3 bases, with 7 bases separating them. The germline CDR1 and CDR2 sequences are SGHRS and YFSETQ. CDR3 in amino acids: CASSLEQNYNEQFF. CDR3 coding DNA: TGCGCCAGCAGCTTGGAGCAAAACTACAATGAGCAGTTCTTC.

This clonotype has a handful of counts. The chain joins TRBV9 to TRBJ2-2, with 9 positions matching TRBD1. The CDR3 is made up of 16 amino acids. CDR1 is SGDLS and CDR2 is YYNGEE in the germline V gene. V shed 4 bases, J shed 3 bases, and the junction held 7 bases outside the gene matches. The CDR3 DNA reads as TGTGCCAGCAGCAGCGGACAGGGGACGGACACCGGGGAGCTGTTTTTT. Protein: CASSSGQGTDTGELFF.

J is TRBJ1-2 and V is TRBV25-1; perhaps TRBD1 as D (5 bases). The CDR3 has 17 residues. The ends were cut back, 1 base at V and 3 bases at J, with 18 bases in the middle. From germline, CDR1 is MGHDK and CDR2 SYGVNS. The CDR3 loop reads CASSEFLQAGVDYGYTF. The CDR3 DNA sequence: TGTGCCAGCAGTGAATTCCTGCAGGCGGGGGTTGACTATGGCTACACCTTC.

The chain is built from TRBV4-1 and TRBJ2-7, with 10 bases aligning to TRBD2. The CDR3 extends over 16 amino acids. The J segment lost 2 bases and the V segment lost 3 bases, leaving 7 bases of the junction unmatched. Germline CDR1 reads MGHRA; CDR2 reads YSYEKL. The CDR3 nucleotides read TGCGCCAGCAGCCAGAACGGACTAGCGGACGCCTACGAGCAGTACTTC. It codes for CASSQNGLADAYEQYF.

This chain joins TRBV20-1 and TRBJ2-3, with 8 positions matching TRBD2. The V gene end was trimmed by 0 bases and the J gene end by 1 base; junction bases not matched to a gene: 3. The CDR3 extends over 15 amino acids. Looked up from germline, CDR1 is DFQATT and CDR2 is SNEGSKA (reference sequence). CDR3 sequence (DNA): TGCAGTGCTAGAGACGGGAGGGTGGGCACAGATACGCAGTATTTT. Translating it yields CSARDGRVGTDTQYF.

V and J are TRBV11-1 and TRBJ2-3; D is undetermined. The CDR3 length is 14 residues. V was clipped by 2 bases and J by 7 bases, with 13 bases between them. From germline, CDR1 is SGHAT and CDR2 FQDESV (reference sequence). This CDR3 reads CASSLQTPLNTQYF. The CDR3 DNA reads as TGTGCCAGCAGCTTACAGACCCCTCTGAATACGCAGTATTTT.